A single sample gave rise to the 28 T cell receptor beta chains below, sequenced in a study of T cell responses to AZD1222 COVID-19 vaccine. The repertoire was sequenced with immunoSEQ multiplex PCR; TCRdb's copy has only in-frame clones and lacks some. This sample yields some 170,000 clones, of which 92% are seen a single time; around 1% belongs to the top ten. The sample in question was peripheral blood, obtained 28 days after the second AZD1222 dose. All receptors derive from an adult who received the AZD1222 COVID-19 vaccine.

V and J are TRBV7-8 and TRBJ1-1; unclear D gene. CDR1 and CDR2 from the germline V gene are SGHVS and FQNEAQ. There are 15 residues in the CDR3. V lost 5 bases to trimming and J lost 0 bases, with 13 bases between them. CDR3 region: CASSGLGLLNTEAFF. CDR3 nucleotides: TGTGCCAGCAGCGGACTGGGCCTATTGAACACTGAAGCTTTCTTT. The variable domain in full, with the rest retrieved from reference TRBV7-8 and TRBJ1-1, is GAGVSQSPRYKVAKRGQDVALRCDPISGHVSLFWYQQALGQGPEFLTYFQNEAQLDKSGLPSDRFFAERPEGSVSTLKIQRTQQEDSAVYLCASSGLGLLNTEAFFGQGTRLTVV.

CDR3 sequence: CASSYPGQGQHGYTF. The CDR3 DNA reads as TGTGCCAGCAGCTACCCTGGACAGGGGCAGCATGGCTACACCTTC. The genes are TRBV3-1 (or the pseudogene TRBV3-2) and TRBJ1-2; TRBD1 agrees at 9 bases. V was clipped by 5 bases and J by 6 bases; unmatched bases: 10. CDR3 size: 15 residues. Germline V gives CDR1 LGHDT, CDR2 YNNKEL (reference sequence).

The chain recombines TRBV4-1 with TRBJ1-4; 8 nucleotides match TRBD1. V lost 4 bases and J lost 6; bases outside the gene matches: 10. Germline assignment: CDR1 MGHRA and CDR2 YSYEKL. This CDR3 spans 16 amino acids. The CDR3 nucleotides are TGCGCCAGCAGCCCAGGACAGGGAGAGGGGGATGAAAAACTGTTTTTT. It specifies CASSPGQGEGDEKLFF.

V gene TRBV10-1 combines with J gene TRBJ2-1; D remains ambiguous. This CDR3 has 13 amino acids. Between the trimmed V and J ends, which lost 2 bases and 6 bases, there was a span of 8 bases. Germline CDR1 is WNHNN and CDR2 is SYGVQD (reference sequence). The CDR3 nucleotides read TGCGCCAGCAGTGAGGGACCGGGCAATGAGCAGTTCTTC. This encodes CASSEGPGNEQFF.

The CDR3 sequence is CAWSAQGRKLFF. CDR3 sequence (DNA): TGTGCCTGGAGTGCACAGGGCCGAAAACTGTTTTTT. J is TRBJ1-4 and V is TRBV30; tentative D call: TRBD1 (6 bases). In germline, CDR1 is GTSNPN, CDR2 SVGIG (reference sequence). The CDR3 runs to 12 residues. V was trimmed by 1 base and J by 10 bases, leaving 10 bases between them.

This chain connects TRBV7-9 to TRBJ2-3; no reliable D call. Germline V lookup: CDR1 SEHNR, CDR2 FQNEAQ (reference sequence). This CDR3 is built from 13 residues. V was shortened by 2 bases and J by 3 bases, with 6 bases between the two germline ends. CDR3 loop: CASSLLGTDTQYF. CDR3 DNA: TGTGCCAGCAGCTTATTAGGGACAGATACGCAGTATTTT.

Worth noting for this clone: Additional DNA sequences in this sample encode the identical CDR3. The chain has TRBV19 and TRBJ1-1; unclear D gene. The germline gives CDR1 LNHDA, CDR2 SQIVND (reference sequence). Trimming took 3 bases from V and 1 from J, leaving 6 bases between them. This CDR3 has 13 residues. CDR3 in amino acids: CASSIQANTEAFF. CDR3 sequence (DNA): TGTGCCAGTAGTATCCAAGCGAACACTGAAGCTTTCTTT.

This sequence joins TRBV6-6 and TRBJ1-1; perhaps TRBD1 as D (5 bases). The length of the CDR3 is 13 residues. The germline gives CDR1 MNHNY, CDR2 SVGAGI (reference sequence). Trimming took 4 bases from V and 3 from J, leaving 9 bases between them. The CDR3 sequence is CASSSGSDTEAFF. CDR3 in DNA: TGTGCCAGCAGTTCAGGGTCGGACACTGAAGCTTTCTTT.

This chain links TRBV18 with TRBJ1-6, with D possibly TRBD1 on 6 matching bases. Trimming took off 3 bases at V and 5 bases at J, with 11 bases between the two ends. Germline values: CDR1 KGHSH, CDR2 LQKENI. The CDR3 is 15 residues long. The CDR3: CASSPSTGDNSPLHF. The CDR3 coding sequence is TGTGCCAGCTCACCTTCGACAGGAGATAATTCACCCCTCCACTTT.

The chain links TRBV6-5 to TRBJ2-1; 11 bases match TRBD2. CDR1 is MNHEY and CDR2 is SVGAGI in the germline V gene. With V trimmed by 10 bases and J by 3 bases, 2 bases remained unmatched. This CDR3 contains 13 residues. CDR3 bases: TGTGCCACTGGGACTAGCGGCTACAATGAGCAGTTCTTC. Translation: CATGTSGYNEQFF.

This chain uses TRBV25-1 with TRBJ1-6; no definite D call. V was cut by 0 bases and J by 13 bases, with 16 bases left in between. This CDR3 has 15 amino acids. Germline V lookup: CDR1 MGHDK, CDR2 SYGVNS. The CDR3 DNA is TGTGCCAGCAGTGAATACCAGGACGGGCTGTCTCCCCTCCACTTT. It is translated as CASSEYQDGLSPLHF.

The CDR3 nucleotides are TGTGCCAGCAGTTACGGGGACAGTTATAATTCACCCCTCCACTTT. Protein: CASSYGDSYNSPLHF. The J gene is TRBJ1-6, the V gene TRBV6-5; 7 bases are a match to TRBD1. Germline lookup yields CDR1 MNHEY and CDR2 SVGAGI. This CDR3 spans 15 amino acids. Unmatched junction bases numbered 2, after V lost 2 bases and J lost 4 bases.

Turning to this clone: This CDR3 is also generated by other DNA sequences in the sample. This sequence joins TRBV9 and TRBJ1-4; D is undetermined. Per the germline V gene, CDR1 is SGDLS and CDR2 is YYNGEE. CDR3 size: 13 residues. Trimming removed 0 bases at V and 5 bases at J, with 5 bases between. The CDR3 nucleotides read TGTGCCAGCAGCGTAGACGGGAATGAAAAACTGTTTTTT. Amino acid sequence: CASSVDGNEKLFF.

The gene calls are TRBV19 and TRBJ2-1; 10 bases map to TRBD2. V was pared by 2 bases and J by 4 bases, with 5 bases of the junction left unmatched. This CDR3 comprises 16 residues. The germline gives CDR1 LNHDA, CDR2 SQIVND (reference sequence). The CDR3 reads CASSIRGTSAYNEQFF. The CDR3 DNA is TGTGCCAGTAGTATAAGGGGGACTAGCGCTTACAATGAGCAGTTCTTC. The full variable domain, rest sourced from reference TRBV19 and TRBJ2-1, is DGGITQSPKYLFRKEGQNVTLSCEQNLNHDAMYWYRQDPGQGLRLIYYSQIVNDFQKGDIAEGYSVSREKKESFPLTVTSAQKNPTAFYLCASSIRGTSAYNEQFFGPGTRLTVL.

A word on this clone: The identical CDR3 is also encoded by other nucleotide sequences in the sample. This chain uses TRBV27 with TRBJ1-2, with a weak D call TRBD1 (6 bases). Germline lookup yields CDR1 MNHEY and CDR2 SMNVEV (reference sequence). V lost 0 bases and J lost 4, with 6 bases in between. The CDR3 contains 13 residues. The CDR3 nucleotides are TGTGCCAGCAGTTTATCAGGGGGCTATGGCTACACCTTC. Protein: CASSLSGGYGYTF.

CDR3 DNA sequence: TGCGCCAGCAGTGGTGGGACAGGGCCCCACAATGAGCAGTTCTTC. Protein sequence: CASSGGTGPHNEQFF. The rearrangement uses TRBV5-1 and TRBJ2-1, with 9 bases aligning to TRBD1. CDR3 length equals 15 residues. J was trimmed by 5 bases and V by 5 bases; bases with no gene match: 8. CDR1 SGHRS and CDR2 YFSETQ come from the germline V gene.

This sequence joins TRBV6-5 and TRBJ1-2; D gene unclear. This CDR3 region has 14 residues. CDR1 is MNHEY and CDR2 is SVGAGI in the germline V gene. Deletions cut 7 bases from V and 0 bases from J, with 12 bases between. CDR3: CASTSGRANYGYTF. The CDR3 region has the DNA TGTGCCAGCACGAGCGGGAGGGCTAACTATGGCTACACCTTC.

The chain combines TRBV4-2 with TRBJ2-3; TRBD1 aligns across 7 bases. CDR3 length: 16 residues. V lost 2 bases, J lost 3 bases, and 8 bases stayed unmatched. The germline gives CDR1 LGHNA, CDR2 YNFKEQ. CDR3: CASSQFPQGETDTQYF. CDR3 nucleotide sequence: TGTGCCAGCAGCCAATTCCCGCAGGGGGAAACAGATACGCAGTATTTT.

V is TRBV5-1 and J is TRBJ2-5, with 9 bases lining up with TRBD1. Germline V gene sequence: CDR1 SGHRS, CDR2 YFSETQ. The V gene end was trimmed by 4 bases and the J gene end by 0 bases; junction bases not matched to a gene: 7. This CDR3 has 16 residues. The CDR3 coding sequence is TGCGCCAGCAGCACAAGACAGGGGGGGTACCAAGAGACCCAGTACTTC. It yields the protein CASSTRQGGYQETQYF.

The sample holds a few counts of this clone. The rearrangement uses TRBV19 and TRBJ1-2, with 9 bases identical to TRBD1. This CDR3 is 15 amino acids long. The J segment lost 4 bases and the V segment lost 5 bases, leaving 8 bases of the junction unmatched. Per the germline V gene, CDR1 is LNHDA and CDR2 is SQIVND (reference sequence). CDR3 amino acids: CASSGSQGAIYGYTF. As DNA, the CDR3 is TGTGCCAGTAGTGGCTCACAGGGGGCAATCTATGGCTACACCTTC.

The V and J genes are TRBV7-2 and TRBJ2-7; D is possibly TRBD1 or TRBD2 (5 bases each). V dropped 1 base and J dropped 7 bases, with 14 bases sitting between them. This CDR3 contains 14 residues. Germline V gives CDR1 SGHTA, CDR2 FQGNSA. CDR3 nucleotide sequence: TGTGCCAGCAGCTTAGGTGGGGGACGAAGGGAGCAGTACTTC. It codes for CASSLGGGRREQYF. The variable domain in full, completed from reference TRBV7-2 and TRBJ2-7, reads GAGVSQSPSNKVTEKGKDVELRCDPISGHTALYWYRQSLGQGLEFLIYFQGNSAPDKSGLPSDRFSAERTGGSVSTLTIQRTQQEDSAVYLCASSLGGGRREQYFGPGTRLTVT.

The chain joins TRBV7-6 to TRBJ1-2, with TRBD1 identical over 7 bases. The CDR3 sequence is 15 residues long. The germline CDR1 and CDR2 sequences are SGHVS and FNYEAQ. V shed 5 bases and J 1 base; nucleotides not matched to a gene: 7. The CDR3 loop is CASSQGTDHNYGYTF. CDR3 DNA sequence: TGTGCCAGCAGCCAAGGGACAGATCATAACTATGGCTACACCTTC.

V and J are TRBV4-1 and TRBJ1-1; 9 nucleotides line up with TRBD1. J lost 1 base, V lost 6 bases, and 3 bases had no gene match. Germline lookup yields CDR1 MGHRA and CDR2 YSYEKL. The CDR3 runs 14 residues. This CDR3 is CASRQTGGNTEAFF. CDR3 DNA sequence: TGCGCCAGCAGACAGACAGGGGGGAACACTGAAGCTTTCTTT.

V is TRBV14 and J is TRBJ1-4; 7 positions agree with TRBD1. The junction had 1 base not matched to a gene; V was cut back by 2 bases and J by 4 bases. Germline values: CDR1 SGHDN, CDR2 FVKESK. The CDR3 is made up of 14 amino acids. The CDR3 is CASSQNRGNEKLFF. DNA for the CDR3: TGTGCCAGCAGCCAAAACAGGGGTAATGAAAAACTGTTTTTT.

CDR3: CASSGESSGEKLFF. Written as DNA, the CDR3 is TGTGCCAGCAGTGGGGAGTCTTCTGGTGAAAAACTGTTTTTT. The genes are TRBV2 and TRBJ1-4; D is unresolved. Between the trimmed V and J ends, which lost 4 bases and 7 bases, there was a span of 13 bases. The CDR3 has 14 amino acids. Germline V gene data show CDR1 as SNHLY and CDR2 as FYNNEI.

The V call is TRBV5-1, the J call TRBJ2-3; 11 positions match TRBD1. The CDR3 contains 14 residues. V lost 4 bases to trimming and J lost 6 bases; unmatched junction nucleotides: 4. CDR1 and CDR2 from the germline V gene are SGHRS and YFSETQ. Here the CDR3 reads CASSRGQGDDTQYF. CDR3 DNA sequence: TGCGCCAGCAGCAGGGGACAGGGGGATGATACGCAGTATTTT.

The chain has TRBV7-6 and TRBJ2-5; 10 bases fit TRBD2. The CDR3 runs 16 residues. Germline V gives CDR1 SGHVS, CDR2 FNYEAQ. With 3 bases clipped from V and 5 bases from J, the junction kept 9 bases outside the gene matches. This CDR3 is CASSLGSGGPGETQYF. CDR3 coding DNA: TGTGCCAGCAGCTTGGGTAGCGGGGGGCCGGGGGAGACCCAGTACTTC.

This chain uses TRBV11-2 with TRBJ1-2; TRBD1 might be the D (5 bases). Germline V lookup: CDR1 SGHAT, CDR2 FQNNGV. V lost 0 bases, J lost 7 bases, and 9 bases lay in between. The length of the CDR3 is 13 residues. DNA of the CDR3: TGTGCCAGCAGCTTAGATCAAGGGGTTGGCTACACCTTC. This gives the protein CASSLDQGVGYTF.